This entry concerns a single T cell receptor (beta chain). The record originates from a study of blood T cell repertoires in COVID-19. Study-wide context: From the United States, Italy and Spain came samples of acute and convalescent COVID-19. T cells, B-cell-depleted T cells, or PBMCs supplied cDNA or gDNA.

The CDR3 spans 14 residues. J lost 5 bases, V lost 4 bases, and 6 bases had no gene match. Germline assignment: CDR1 SGHTA and CDR2 FQGNSA. Per the authors' pipeline: Reference gene primers were amplified, and this amplification served to estimate nucleated cell counts. Sequenced by immunoSEQ multiplex PCR; TCRdb stores in-frame clones only, minus some. V and J calls plus clone size are reproduced from that table; the DNA served to infer D and trimming. The sample shows around 70,000 clones, about nine tenths of them seen only once. The chain has TRBV7-2 and TRBJ1-2; 8 bases map to TRBD1. Sample: peripheral blood. The sequence was collected from a woman aged 18-29 years with acute or convalescent COVID-19. The chain's CDR3 is CASSYIDRGYGYTF. CDR3 nucleotide sequence: TGTGCCAGCAGCTATATTGACAGGGGTTATGGCTACACCTTC.